What follows are 4 T cell receptor beta chains derived from one specimen sequenced in a study of regulatory T cells in long-lasting Graves disease. Building of the TCR beta libraries involved iRepertoire HTBI primers and Arm-PCR of CDR3 regions. Each CDR3 protein gets one entry after TCRdb re-called the multiplex PCR reads with MiXCR. The sample comprises a few hundred thousand distinct CDR3 sequences, 23% of which are singletons, and approximately 25% rests with the top ten. Time point here: persistent/refractory GD, antithyroid drugs over 5 years with positive TRAb. Extracted RNA from PBMCs served as the source of the TCR library. The sequences come from peripheral blood mononuclear cells (PBMCs), collected when the disease was refractory, from a patient treated with antithyroid drugs. These receptor sequences come from a female donor with Graves disease.

This clonotype was detected ten times or more. The genes are TRBV19 and TRBJ1-1; tentative D call: TRBD1 (6 bases). CDR1 and CDR2 (germline): LNHDA, SQIVND (reference sequence). The CDR3 covers 14 residues. V shed 6 bases and J shed 4 bases, with 15 bases lying between them. CDR3 sequence (DNA): TGTGCCAGTAGCCAACAGGGTTACGGCACTGAAGCTTTCTTT. It encodes CASSQQGYGTEAFF.

In its sample, this clonotype was seen a few times. This sequence joins TRBV27 and TRBJ2-5, with a weak D call TRBD2 (7 bases). The CDR3 consists of 19 residues. The germline gives CDR1 MNHEY, CDR2 SMNVEV (reference sequence). Trimming removed 4 bases from V and 2 bases from J, with 26 bases in between. The CDR3 DNA follows: TGTGCCAGCAGTTATAGGGTCGGGTTTGGGGGGCGGGGGCAAGAGACCCAGTACTTC. Translating it yields CASSYRVGFGGRGQETQYF.

This clonotype appeared many times. The V and J genes are TRBV7-2 and TRBJ2-7; no definite D call. V was trimmed by 0 bases and J by 2 bases, leaving 5 bases between them. CDR1 SGHTA and CDR2 FQGNSA come from the germline V gene. The CDR3 is 13 residues long. The CDR3 region has the DNA TGTGCCAGCAGCTTAGCCAGGACCTACGAGCAGTACTTC. This translates into CASSLARTYEQYF.

For this clonotype: A far larger clone is just one base off, so this is likely a read error. The CDR3 nucleotides read TGTGCCAGCAGTGAAGTTCCGGGAGACCAAGAGACCCAGTACTTC. Its translation: CASSEVPGDQETQYF. The chain is built from TRBV6-2 or TRBV6-3 and TRBJ2-7; perhaps TRBD2 as D (6 bases). The J call may be faulty, since TRBJ2-5 better matches the DNA end. This CDR3 is built from 15 residues. The germline CDR1 and CDR2 sequences are MNHEY and SVGEGT.